Sequencing of this T cell receptor beta chain was carried out in a study of T cells in Graves' hyperthyroidism and ophthalmopathy. Study-level background: It was at initial diagnosis, before any treatment, that peripheral blood was collected.

There are many counts of this clonotype. Germline values: CDR1 SGHTA, CDR2 FQGNSA. V dropped 6 bases and J dropped 5; count of bases not matched to a gene: 10. This CDR3 contains 14 residues. Amplification of TCR beta CDR3 regions used RNA as the template. Using the HTBI primer set, a first-round RT-PCR was run on the TCR CDR3. Via MiXCR, TCRdb re-called the multiplex PCR reads, giving one row per CDR3 protein. The repertoire includes under 400,000 distinct CDR3 sequences, 13% to 15% of them detected once, and roughly a fifth sits in the top ten. Sequencing was performed on blood. The chain has TRBV7-2 and TRBJ2-7, with 7 positions matching TRBD2. The sequence was collected from a woman in her sixties with Graves' ophthalmopathy. The CDR3, as DNA: TGTGCCAGCAGTTGGGGGGGATTGCCCAACGAGCAGTACTTC. Translating gives CASSWGGLPNEQYF.